This is a list of T cell receptor beta chains from one sample in a study of control samples from healthy donors and cancer patients. Clones were read by immunoSEQ multiplex PCR, and TCRdb kept only the in-frame ones, dropping some. The sample contains about 54,000 clones, almost 96% of which appear only once. The sequenced material came from blood. The receptors were gathered from a woman between 25 and 40 years old in good health. CDR3s include the opening cysteine and the closing phenylalanine or tryptophan. The D gene is left open where the match is weak. Rows may omit the clone size; those that give it use once, few, many or a size class.

length: 16; J: TRBJ2-1; V: TRBV19; D: TRBD2; size: NA; DNA: TGTGCCAGTAGTATTGACAGCGGGAGATCTTACAATGAGCAGTTCTTC; CDR3: CASSIDSGRSYNEQFF
length: 15; J: TRBJ2-1; V: TRBV19; D: NA; size: NA; DNA: TGTGCCAGTAGCCGAGGAGCGGGCAAATACAATGAGCAGTTCTTC; CDR3: CASSRGAGKYNEQFF
length: 16; J: TRBJ2-3; V: TRBV3-1/TRBV3-2; D: TRBD2; size: once; DNA: TGTGCCAGCAGCCTCTATAGCGGGGGGGGGACAGATACGCAGTATTTT; CDR3: CASSLYSGGGTDTQYF
length: 16; J: TRBJ2-6; V: TRBV27; D: NA; size: NA; DNA: TGTGCCAGCAGTAATGCAGGACACTCTGGGGCCAACGTCCTGACTTTC; CDR3: CASSNAGHSGANVLTF
length: 15; J: TRBJ2-1; V: TRBV7-9; D: NA; size: NA; DNA: TGTGCCAGCAGCGGGTGGGCTAGCGACTACAATGAGCAGTTCTTC; CDR3: CASSGWASDYNEQFF
length: 13; J: TRBJ1-1; V: TRBV30; D: TRBD1; size: NA; DNA: TGTGCCTGGAACTATTGGACAGGGAATGAAGCTTTCTTT; CDR3: CAWNYWTGNEAFF
length: 15; J: TRBJ2-1; V: TRBV19; D: NA; size: NA; DNA: TGTGCCAGTAGTGTTGGGGAGGAGGCCTACAATGAGCAGTTCTTC; CDR3: CASSVGEEAYNEQFF
length: 15; J: TRBJ1-3; V: TRBV18; D: NA; size: NA; DNA: TGTGCCAGCTCACCGATAGGGAGCTCTGGAAACACCATATATTTT; CDR3: CASSPIGSSGNTIYF
length: 15; J: TRBJ1-1; V: TRBV29-1; D: NA; size: once; DNA: TGCAGCGTATACCATGAATTGGGGGGCTTTACTGAAGCTTTCTTT; CDR3: CSVYHELGGFTEAFF
length: 15; J: TRBJ2-3; V: TRBV27; D: NA; size: NA; DNA: TGTGCCAGCAGCCTAAATCCTAGCGTGGCAGATACGCAGTATTTT; CDR3: CASSLNPSVADTQYF
length: 14; J: TRBJ2-4; V: TRBV5-1; D: NA; size: NA; DNA: TGCGCCAGCAGCTTCGGGGACATGCTGGGTATTCAGTACTTC; CDR3: CASSFGDMLGIQYF
length: 15; J: TRBJ2-2; V: TRBV6-5; D: TRBD2; size: NA; DNA: TGTGCCAGCAGTCCCGGGAGGGCCGGCACCGGGGAGCTGTTTTTT; CDR3: CASSPGRAGTGELFF
length: 13; J: TRBJ1-2; V: TRBV12-3/TRBV12-4; D: TRBD1; size: NA; DNA: TGTGCCAGCAGTGGGGGACAGACAAAAGGCTACACCTTC; CDR3: CASSGGQTKGYTF
length: 18; J: TRBJ2-2; V: TRBV10-3; D: NA; size: NA; DNA: TGTGCCATCAGTGAGAAAGGCCGTAGCCCTTATAACACCGGGGAGCTGTTTTTT; CDR3: CAISEKGRSPYNTGELFF
length: 15; J: TRBJ1-2; V: TRBV15; D: NA; size: NA; DNA: TGTGCCACCAGCAGAGCGGACGGATGGGACTATGGCTACACCTTC; CDR3: CATSRADGWDYGYTF
length: 17; J: TRBJ2-7; V: TRBV4-2; D: TRBD2; size: NA; DNA: TGTGCCAGCAGCCATCCTAACCCGGCTAGCGGCTCCTACGAGCAGTACTTC; CDR3: CASSHPNPASGSYEQYF
length: 16; J: TRBJ1-3; V: TRBV5-5; D: NA; size: NA; DNA: TGTGCCAGCAGCTTGGTCGCGGGCTACTCTGGAAACACCATATATTTT; CDR3: CASSLVAGYSGNTIYF
length: 14; J: TRBJ2-7; V: TRBV14; D: TRBD1; size: NA; DNA: TGTGCCAGCAGCCCTATACAGGGGTTCAACGAGCAGTACTTC; CDR3: CASSPIQGFNEQYF
length: 12; J: TRBJ1-1; V: TRBV11-3; D: NA; size: NA; DNA: TGTGCCAGCAGCTTAACGAACACTGAAGCTTTCTTT; CDR3: CASSLTNTEAFF
length: 13; J: TRBJ2-7; V: TRBV7-8; D: NA; size: NA; DNA: TGTGCCAGCAGCTTAGCTGCGGCCTACGAGCAGTACTTC; CDR3: CASSLAAAYEQYF
length: 16; J: TRBJ2-3; V: TRBV21-1; D: NA; size: NA; DNA: TGTGCCAGCGCCCAAGGCAGCGGGGCGGACACAGATACGCAGTATTTT; CDR3: CASAQGSGADTDTQYF
length: 12; J: TRBJ2-7; V: TRBV28; D: NA; size: few; DNA: TGTGCCAGCAGTCGGGACATGGACGAGCAGTACTTC; CDR3: CASSRDMDEQYF
length: 15; J: TRBJ2-2; V: TRBV7-9; D: TRBD1; size: NA; DNA: TGTGCCAGCAGCGCCAGGGACAGACCCACCGGGGAGCTGTTTTTT; CDR3: CASSARDRPTGELFF
length: 14; J: TRBJ1-1; V: TRBV11-2; D: NA; size: once; DNA: TGTGCCAGCACATCCCACCGCTTGAACACTGAAGCTTTCTTT; CDR3: CASTSHRLNTEAFF
length: 15; J: TRBJ2-1; V: TRBV11-3; D: NA; size: NA; DNA: TGTGCCAGCAGCTTAGAAGGACGGGACTACAATGAGCAGTTCTTC; CDR3: CASSLEGRDYNEQFF
length: 16; J: TRBJ1-2; V: TRBV28; D: TRBD1; size: NA; DNA: TGTGCCAGCAGTTTACAAAGACAGGGGGCTACGGTTGGCTACACCTTC; CDR3: CASSLQRQGATVGYTF
length: 12; J: TRBJ2-5; V: TRBV19; D: NA; size: NA; DNA: TGTGCCAGTAGTATAGGGGCGGAGACCCAGTACTTC; CDR3: CASSIGAETQYF
length: 15; J: TRBJ1-3; V: TRBV28; D: TRBD1; size: NA; DNA: TGTGCCAGCAGTTTAGAGACAGGGGCTGGAAACACCATATATTTT; CDR3: CASSLETGAGNTIYF
length: 13; J: TRBJ1-1; V: TRBV30; D: TRBD1; size: NA; DNA: TGTGCCTGGAGTGGGGCAGGGGGCCGTGAAGCTTTCTTT; CDR3: CAWSGAGGREAFF
length: 13; J: TRBJ1-2; V: TRBV30; D: NA; size: NA; DNA: TGTGCCTGGAGTGTAGGGGGGACCTATGGCTACACCTTC; CDR3: CAWSVGGTYGYTF
length: 15; J: TRBJ1-3; V: TRBV19; D: TRBD1; size: NA; DNA: TGTGCCAGTAAACAGGGGTTCAGCTCTGGAAACACCATATATTTT; CDR3: CASKQGFSSGNTIYF
length: 13; J: TRBJ2-7; V: TRBV6-6; D: NA; size: NA; DNA: TGTGCCAGCAGTTTTAGCAGCTACTACGAGCAGTACTTC; CDR3: CASSFSSYYEQYF
length: 15; J: TRBJ1-1; V: TRBV19; D: NA; size: NA; DNA: TGTGCCAGTAGCATCTCCCCTGCAGGGAACACTGAAGCTTTCTTT; CDR3: CASSISPAGNTEAFF
length: 15; J: TRBJ2-7; V: TRBV27; D: NA; size: NA; DNA: TGTGCCAGCAGCTGGGGCCGGGACAACTCCTACGAGCAGTACTTC; CDR3: CASSWGRDNSYEQYF
length: 14; J: TRBJ2-5; V: TRBV5-4; D: NA; size: NA; DNA: TGTGCCAGCAGCTTTATGAATAGTCTAGAGACCCAGTACTTC; CDR3: CASSFMNSLETQYF
length: 13; J: TRBJ2-5; V: TRBV18; D: NA; size: NA; DNA: TGTGCCAGCTCACCAAGTCTGGATGAGACCCAGTACTTC; CDR3: CASSPSLDETQYF
length: 12; J: TRBJ2-5; V: TRBV10-3; D: NA; size: NA; DNA: TGTGCCATCTCGGGACACCGTGGGACCCAGTACTTC; CDR3: CAISGHRGTQYF
length: 14; J: TRBJ1-4; V: TRBV2; D: TRBD1; size: once; DNA: TGTGCCTGTCAAAAAACGGGACAGGGTGAAAAACTGTTTTTT; CDR3: CACQKTGQGEKLFF
length: 14; J: TRBJ1-6; V: TRBV27; D: NA; size: NA; DNA: TGTGCCAGCAGTCTGGGGACTGCCCAATCACCCCTCCACTTT; CDR3: CASSLGTAQSPLHF
length: 15; J: TRBJ1-3; V: TRBV24-1; D: TRBD1; size: NA; DNA: TGTGCCACCAGTGATCCGGGACAGGGAGGAAACACCATATATTTT; CDR3: CATSDPGQGGNTIYF
length: 15; J: TRBJ2-5; V: TRBV28; D: TRBD2; size: NA; DNA: TGTGCCAGCAGCCTAGCGGGAGTTTTCGCAGAGACCCAGTACTTC; CDR3: CASSLAGVFAETQYF
length: 13; J: TRBJ1-4; V: TRBV5-6; D: NA; size: NA; DNA: TGTGCCAGCAGCCAAAAGACTAATGAAAAACTGTTTTTT; CDR3: CASSQKTNEKLFF
length: 15; J: TRBJ2-1; V: TRBV2; D: TRBD2; size: NA; DNA: TGTGCCAGCAGTACCGGGACTAGCGGATACAATGAGCAGTTCTTC; CDR3: CASSTGTSGYNEQFF
length: 14; J: TRBJ2-5; V: TRBV11-3; D: NA; size: NA; DNA: TGTGCCAGCAGCTTACCGGGAATTCAAGAGACCCAGTACTTC; CDR3: CASSLPGIQETQYF
length: 14; J: TRBJ2-7; V: TRBV6-1; D: NA; size: NA; DNA: TGTGCCAGCAGTGAAGGGACGGAGAGCCACGAGCAGTACTTC; CDR3: CASSEGTESHEQYF
length: 15; J: TRBJ2-5; V: TRBV7-9; D: NA; size: NA; DNA: TGTGCCAGCAGCTTAGCGAGACAAGCCGTGGAGACCCAGTACTTC; CDR3: CASSLARQAVETQYF
length: 16; J: TRBJ2-5; V: TRBV7-9; D: NA; size: few; DNA: TGTGCCAGCAGCTTATGGGGTGCGGGAACGAAGGAGACCCAGTACTTC; CDR3: CASSLWGAGTKETQYF
length: 16; J: TRBJ2-3; V: TRBV6-6; D: TRBD2; size: NA; DNA: TGTGCCAGCAGAGGTAGCGGGAGCCCCGCATCAGATACGCAGTATTTT; CDR3: CASRGSGSPASDTQYF
length: 17; J: TRBJ2-7; V: TRBV5-1; D: TRBD2; size: NA; DNA: TGCGCCAGCAGCTTAAGGGCCGGAGCGGGAGGGGTGTACGAGCAGTACTTC; CDR3: CASSLRAGAGGVYEQYF
length: 16; J: TRBJ2-7; V: TRBV24-1; D: NA; size: NA; DNA: TGTGCCACCAGTGATTTGTCCGAACTCGGGATCTACGAGCAGTACTTC; CDR3: CATSDLSELGIYEQYF
length: 14; J: TRBJ1-6; V: TRBV28; D: TRBD1; size: NA; DNA: TGTGCCAGCAGCCGGACAGGAGGCAACACACCCCTCCACTTT; CDR3: CASSRTGGNTPLHF
length: 13; J: TRBJ2-6; V: TRBV30; D: NA; size: NA; DNA: TGTGCCTGGAGTAACTCTGGGGCCAACGTCCTGACTTTC; CDR3: CAWSNSGANVLTF
length: 16; J: TRBJ2-7; V: TRBV28; D: TRBD2; size: NA; DNA: TGTGCCCGCCGGGGGGGGACTAGCGGGAGGGGGCACGAGCAGTACTTC; CDR3: CARRGGTSGRGHEQYF
length: 15; J: TRBJ2-7; V: TRBV11-2; D: NA; size: NA; DNA: TGTGCCAGCAGCTTAGTGGACTCCCTTCCCCTCGAGCAGTACTTC; CDR3: CASSLVDSLPLEQYF
length: 17; J: TRBJ2-1; V: TRBV24-1; D: TRBD2; size: NA; DNA: TGTGCCACCAGTGCGTCCTATAGCGGGAGGGCCTACAATGAGCAGTTCTTC; CDR3: CATSASYSGRAYNEQFF
length: 14; J: TRBJ2-2; V: TRBV7-3; D: TRBD2; size: once; DNA: TGTGCCAGCAGCATAATAGCGGGCCCCGGGGAGCTGTTTTTT; CDR3: CASSIIAGPGELFF
length: 11; J: TRBJ1-1; V: TRBV6-1; D: NA; size: NA; DNA: TGTGCCAGCAGTGAAGGGGGGAAGGCTTTCTTT; CDR3: CASSEGGKAFF
length: 14; J: TRBJ2-3; V: TRBV12-5; D: NA; size: NA; DNA: TGTGCTAGTGGTAGGGGTACCTCGACAGATACGCAGTATTTT; CDR3: CASGRGTSTDTQYF
length: 14; J: TRBJ1-1; V: TRBV2; D: NA; size: NA; DNA: TGTGCCAGCAAAAGTCGACAGATGAACACTGAAGCTTTCTTT; CDR3: CASKSRQMNTEAFF